These 8 T cell receptor beta chains share one sample of origin, sequenced in a study of chemoradiotherapy in HPV16-positive cancers. Produced via immunoSEQ multiplex PCR; TCRdb's table is partial and in-frame only. Of about 32,000 clones listed, about 91% were seen once; the top ten hold under 5.5%. Sequencing used blood, obtained from a patient who underwent chemoradiotherapy. These TCRs come from a human donor with HPV-associated anogenital cancer.

The chain combines TRBV19 with TRBJ1-3; 9 nucleotides align to TRBD1. Per the germline V gene, CDR1 is LNHDA and CDR2 is SQIVND (reference sequence). The CDR3 has 15 amino acids. V shed 7 bases and J 3 bases; nucleotides not matched to a gene: 7. The CDR3 DNA follows: TGTGCCAGTAACCGGGACAGGGTGGATGGAAACACCATATATTTT. Translation: CASNRDRVDGNTIYF.

This clone has a handful of counts. The chain employs TRBV6-4 and TRBJ2-3, with TRBD2 identical over 8 bases. CDR3 length: 15 residues. The junction had 2 bases not matched to a gene; V was cut back by 3 bases and J by 0 bases. CDR1 is MRHNA and CDR2 is SNTAGT in the germline V gene. The CDR3 loop is CASSERGASTDTQYF. CDR3 coding DNA: TGTGCCAGCAGTGAGCGGGGGGCAAGCACAGATACGCAGTATTTT.

This rearrangement joins TRBV19 to TRBJ1-5, with a tentative D call TRBD1 (5 bases). CDR1 is LNHDA and CDR2 is SQIVND in the germline V gene (reference sequence). This CDR3 region has 18 residues. Deletions cut 2 bases from V and 6 bases from J, with 23 bases between. The CDR3 sequence: CASSIRGSGREVVQPQHF. The CDR3 DNA reads as TGTGCCAGTAGTATAAGGGGCAGTGGCAGGGAAGTCGTTCAGCCCCAGCATTTT.

V and J are TRBV19 and TRBJ2-1; tentative D call: TRBD2 (6 bases). The CDR3 consists of 13 residues. Germline CDR1 is LNHDA and CDR2 is SQIVND (reference sequence). The germline V and J ends were trimmed by 3 bases and 10 bases, with 13 bases remaining between them. The CDR3 region is CASSIFGGREQFF. CDR3 nucleotide sequence: TGTGCCAGTAGTATCTTCGGGGGACGAGAGCAGTTCTTC.

The chain couples TRBV5-6 to TRBJ1-1; D is undetermined. V gave up 2 bases and J gave up 7 bases, with 15 bases separating them. CDR1 is SGHDT, CDR2 YYEEEE, per germline. The CDR3 runs to 14 residues. The CDR3 spells CASSLRSVGDEAFF. The CDR3 region has the DNA TGTGCCAGCAGCTTAAGGTCAGTCGGGGATGAAGCTTTCTTT.

J is TRBJ1-2 and V is TRBV19; 7 positions match TRBD1. V trimming: 4 bases; J trimming: 2 bases; junction bases outside the gene matches: 7. Germline CDR1 reads LNHDA; CDR2 reads SQIVND (reference sequence). The CDR3 spans 15 residues. As DNA, the CDR3 is TGTGCCAGTAGTACAAGACAGGGTTTGAACTATGGCTACACCTTC. Residues: CASSTRQGLNYGYTF.

The genes are TRBV10-3 and TRBJ1-1; 7 bases line up with TRBD1. The V and J ends lost 6 bases and 5 bases, in that order; junction bases with no gene match: 6. The CDR3 is 13 residues long. The germline V gene encodes CDR1 ENHRY and CDR2 SYGVKD. CDR3 protein: CAIRKGAGTEAFF. Written as DNA, the CDR3 is TGTGCCATCAGGAAGGGGGCCGGGACTGAAGCTTTCTTT.

The chain links TRBV29-1 to TRBJ2-1; 7 bases are a match to TRBD2. Per germline, CDR1 SQVTM and CDR2 ANQGSEA. The CDR3 is made up of 16 amino acids. V lost 3 bases and J lost 0; bases outside the gene matches: 8. CDR3 in amino acids: CSVDSGGNVSYNEQFF. The CDR3 DNA sequence: TGCAGCGTTGACTCGGGGGGTAACGTCTCCTACAATGAGCAGTTCTTC.